Following are 7 T cell receptor beta chains from one sample sequenced in a study of cytomegalovirus exposure and HLA in healthy donors (dated by TCRdb to the late 2010s). To prepare the library, the immunoSEQ multiplex PCR assay was applied. The multiplex PCR relied on a mix of 60 forward primers for TCR Vbeta segments and 13 reverse primers for TCR Jbeta segments. In TCRdb, the immuneACCESS table is reduced to in-frame sequences with V and J assigned. These tables do not hold every clone; where another copy was compared, an unresolved V gene accounts for under half, and the others remain unexplained. A total of about 99,000 clones appear in this sample, about 80% of them only once. The ten most abundant clones make up 3.4% of the sample. Sequencing input: PBMCs. Receptor source: a man aged 35 to 55 in good health and CMV-seronegative.

In its sample, this clone was seen a few times. The chain links TRBV5-4 to TRBJ1-1; 7 bases align to TRBD1. This CDR3 is 15 amino acids long. The germline gives CDR1 SGHNT, CDR2 YYREEE (reference sequence). Losses at the gene ends were 4 bases for V and 4 bases for J; bases not matched to a gene: 10. The CDR3, as DNA: TGTGCCAGCAGCCCCAGACAGGGTGAGTCCACTGAAGCTTTCTTT. It codes for CASSPRQGESTEAFF.

A single count supports this clone. V and J are TRBV7-3 and TRBJ1-1, with a tentative D call TRBD1 (5 bases). V was pared by 3 bases and J by 4 bases, with 12 bases between. This CDR3 region has 14 residues. Germline assignment: CDR1 SGHTA and CDR2 FQGTGA. CDR3 amino acids: CASSLAGGGTEAFF. The CDR3 bases are TGTGCCAGCAGCTTGGCCGGGGGGGGCACTGAAGCTTTCTTT. The full variable domain, in which reference TRBV7-3 and TRBJ1-1 provide the parts outside the CDR3, is GAGVSQTPSNKVTEKGKYVELRCDPISGHTALYWYRQSLGQGPEFLIYFQGTGAADDSGLPNDRFFAVRPEGSVSTLKIQRTERGDSAVYLCASSLAGGGTEAFFGQGTRLTVV.

V and J are TRBV6-1 and TRBJ2-5, with TRBD2 as a possible D gene (6 bases). The germline CDR1 and CDR2 sequences are MNHNS and SASEGT. This CDR3 is built from 13 residues. V was trimmed by 8 bases and J by 1 base, leaving 11 bases between them. The CDR3 nucleotides read TGTGCCAGCTCGGCGGGGCCCCAAGAGACCCAGTACTTC. This gives the protein CASSAGPQETQYF.

This clone has just a few counts. CDR3 sequence reads: CASSARLAGVTETQYF. Here the CDR3 DNA reads TGTGCCAGTAGTGCTAGACTAGCGGGAGTTACAGAGACCCAGTACTTC. The V call is TRBV19, the J call TRBJ2-5; 12 bases are shared with TRBD2. The CDR3 covers 16 residues. The junction had 8 bases not matched to a gene; V was cut back by 5 bases and J by 4 bases. In germline, CDR1 is LNHDA, CDR2 SQIVND (reference sequence).

CDR3 in DNA: TGTGCCAGCAGAGGGACAGGGGATGATATCTACGAGCAGTACTTC. This sequence encodes CASRGTGDDIYEQYF. This sequence joins TRBV6-1 and TRBJ2-7; 10 bases align to TRBD1. Germline assignment: CDR1 MNHNS and CDR2 SASEGT. The CDR3 is 15 amino acids. Losses at the gene ends were 6 bases for V and 3 bases for J; bases not matched to a gene: 8.

The chain combines TRBV6-1 with TRBJ1-4; 8 bases line up with TRBD1. Germline loops: CDR1 MNHNS, CDR2 SASEGT. The CDR3 contains 15 residues. The V segment lost 7 bases and the J segment 3 bases; nucleotides outside the gene matches: 7. This CDR3 is CASKQGAGANEKLFF. The CDR3 region has the DNA TGTGCCAGCAAGCAGGGGGCAGGAGCTAATGAAAAACTGTTTTTT.

The chain uses TRBV2 and TRBJ2-3; 10 nucleotides match TRBD2. The V gene's germline CDR1 is SNHLY and CDR2 FYNNEI. The CDR3 extends over 15 amino acids. After removal of 8 bases from V and 3 bases from J, the junction contained 8 bases not matched to a gene. CDR3 in DNA: TGTGCCAGCTATAAGGCTAGCGGGAGAACAGATACGCAGTATTTT. Translating it yields CASYKASGRTDTQYF.